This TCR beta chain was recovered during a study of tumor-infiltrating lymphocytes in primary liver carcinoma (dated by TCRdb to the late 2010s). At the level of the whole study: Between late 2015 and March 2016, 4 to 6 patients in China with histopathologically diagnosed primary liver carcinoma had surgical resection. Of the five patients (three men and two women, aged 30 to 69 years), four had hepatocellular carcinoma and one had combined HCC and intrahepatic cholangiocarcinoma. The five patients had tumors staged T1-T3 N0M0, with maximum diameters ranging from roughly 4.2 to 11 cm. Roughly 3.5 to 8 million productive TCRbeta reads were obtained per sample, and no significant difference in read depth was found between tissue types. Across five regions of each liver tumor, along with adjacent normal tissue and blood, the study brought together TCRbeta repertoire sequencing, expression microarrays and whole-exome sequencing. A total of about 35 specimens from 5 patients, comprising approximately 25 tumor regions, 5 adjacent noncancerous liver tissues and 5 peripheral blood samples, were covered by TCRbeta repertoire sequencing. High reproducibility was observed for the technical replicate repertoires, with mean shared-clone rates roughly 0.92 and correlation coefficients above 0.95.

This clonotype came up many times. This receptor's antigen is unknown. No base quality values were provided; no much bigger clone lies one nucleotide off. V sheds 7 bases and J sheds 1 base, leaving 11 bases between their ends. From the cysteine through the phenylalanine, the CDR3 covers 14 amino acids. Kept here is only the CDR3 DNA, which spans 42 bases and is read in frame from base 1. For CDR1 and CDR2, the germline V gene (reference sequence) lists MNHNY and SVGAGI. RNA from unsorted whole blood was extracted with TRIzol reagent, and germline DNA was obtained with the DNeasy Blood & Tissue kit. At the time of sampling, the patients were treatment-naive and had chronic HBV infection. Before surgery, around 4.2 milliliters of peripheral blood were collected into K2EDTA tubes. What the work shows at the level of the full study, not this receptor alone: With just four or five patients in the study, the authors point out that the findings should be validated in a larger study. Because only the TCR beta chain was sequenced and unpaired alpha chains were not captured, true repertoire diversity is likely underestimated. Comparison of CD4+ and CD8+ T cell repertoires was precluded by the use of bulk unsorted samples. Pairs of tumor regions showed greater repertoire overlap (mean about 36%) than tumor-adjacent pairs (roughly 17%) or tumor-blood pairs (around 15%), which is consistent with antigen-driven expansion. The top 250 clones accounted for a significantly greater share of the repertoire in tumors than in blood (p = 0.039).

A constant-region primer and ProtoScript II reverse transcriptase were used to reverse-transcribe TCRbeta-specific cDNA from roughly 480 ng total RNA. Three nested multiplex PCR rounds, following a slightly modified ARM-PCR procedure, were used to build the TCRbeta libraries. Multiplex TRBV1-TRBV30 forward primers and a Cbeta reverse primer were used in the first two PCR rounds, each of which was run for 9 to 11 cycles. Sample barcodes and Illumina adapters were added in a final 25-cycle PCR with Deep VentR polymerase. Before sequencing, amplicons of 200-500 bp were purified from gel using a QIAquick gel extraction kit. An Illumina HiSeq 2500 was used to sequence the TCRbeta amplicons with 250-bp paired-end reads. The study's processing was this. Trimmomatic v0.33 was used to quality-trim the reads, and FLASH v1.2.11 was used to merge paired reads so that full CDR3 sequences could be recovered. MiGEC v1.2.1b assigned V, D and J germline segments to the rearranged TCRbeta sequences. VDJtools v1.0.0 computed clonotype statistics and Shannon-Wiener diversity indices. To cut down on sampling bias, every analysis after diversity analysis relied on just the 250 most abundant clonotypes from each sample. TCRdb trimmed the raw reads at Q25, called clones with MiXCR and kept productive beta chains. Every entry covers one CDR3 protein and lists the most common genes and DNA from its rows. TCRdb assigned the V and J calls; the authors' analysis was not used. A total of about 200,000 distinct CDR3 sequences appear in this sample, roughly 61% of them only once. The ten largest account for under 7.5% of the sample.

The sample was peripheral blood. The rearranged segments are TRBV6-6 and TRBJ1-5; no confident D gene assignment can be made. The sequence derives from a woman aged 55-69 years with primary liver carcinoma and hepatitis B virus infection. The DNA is TGTGCCAGCACCGATACCAACAGCAATCAGCCCCAGCATTTT. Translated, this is CASTDTNSNQPQHF.